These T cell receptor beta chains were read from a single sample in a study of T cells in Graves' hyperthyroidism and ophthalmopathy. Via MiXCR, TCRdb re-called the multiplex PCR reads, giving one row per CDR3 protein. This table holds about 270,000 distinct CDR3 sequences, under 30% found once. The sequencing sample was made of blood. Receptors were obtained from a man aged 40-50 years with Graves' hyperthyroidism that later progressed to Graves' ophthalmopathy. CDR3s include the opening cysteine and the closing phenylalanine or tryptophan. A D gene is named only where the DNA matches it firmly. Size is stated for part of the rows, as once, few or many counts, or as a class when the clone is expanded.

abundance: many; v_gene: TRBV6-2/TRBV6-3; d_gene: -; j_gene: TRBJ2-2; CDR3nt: TGTGCCAGCAGGCAGGGGAACACCGGGGAGCTGTTTTTT; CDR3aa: CASRQGNTGELFF
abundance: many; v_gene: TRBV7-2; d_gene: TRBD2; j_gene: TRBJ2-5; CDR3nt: TGTGCCAGCAGCTCAGCGGATAGATCAGGGACTAGCGGGAGGGAAGAGACCCAGTACTTC; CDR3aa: CASSSADRSGTSGREETQYF
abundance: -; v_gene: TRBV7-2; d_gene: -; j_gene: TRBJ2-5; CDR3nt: TGTGCCAGCACCTATAGTGGGACCCAGTACTTC; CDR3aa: CASTYSGTQYF
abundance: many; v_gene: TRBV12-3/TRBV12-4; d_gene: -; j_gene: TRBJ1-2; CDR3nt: TGTGCCAGCTCGGGGGCGGATGGCTACACCTTC; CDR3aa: CASSGADGYTF
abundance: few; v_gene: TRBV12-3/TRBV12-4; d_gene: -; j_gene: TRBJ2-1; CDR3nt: TGTGCCAGCGTCGAAGCGGACTTTTACAATGAGCAGTTCTTC; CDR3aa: CASVEADFYNEQFF
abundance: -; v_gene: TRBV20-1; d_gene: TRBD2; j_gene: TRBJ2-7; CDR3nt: TGCAGTGCCCAAACTAGCGGGAGGCCCCCCGCCTACGAGCAGTACTTC; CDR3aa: CSAQTSGRPPAYEQYF
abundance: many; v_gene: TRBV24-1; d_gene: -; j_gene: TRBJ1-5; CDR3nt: TGTGCCACCAGTGATAGGACGGAGCGTCAGCCCCAGCATTTT; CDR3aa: CATSDRTERQPQHF
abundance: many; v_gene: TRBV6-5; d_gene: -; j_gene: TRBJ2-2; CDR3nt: TGTGCCAGCAGTTACTCGGAAGGGCTGAACACCGGGGAGCTGTTTTTT; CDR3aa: CASSYSEGLNTGELFF
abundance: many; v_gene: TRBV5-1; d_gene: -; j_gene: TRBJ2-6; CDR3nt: TGCGCCAGCAGCTTTGAAGGGGCTGGGGCCAACGTCCTGACTTTC; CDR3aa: CASSFEGAGANVLTF
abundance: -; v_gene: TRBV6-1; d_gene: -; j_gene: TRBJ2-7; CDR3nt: TGTGCCAGCAGCCCCGTAAGGGGGACCTACGAGCAGTACTTC; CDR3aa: CASSPVRGTYEQYF
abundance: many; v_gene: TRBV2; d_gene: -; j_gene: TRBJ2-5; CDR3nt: TGTGCCAGCAGTGAAGATGCGACCCAGTACTTC; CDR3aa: CASSEDATQYF
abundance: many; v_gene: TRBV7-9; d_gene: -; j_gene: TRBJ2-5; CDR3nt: TGTGCCAGCAGCTTAGGGTGGGAAGGAGAGACCCAGTACTTC; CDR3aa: CASSLGWEGETQYF
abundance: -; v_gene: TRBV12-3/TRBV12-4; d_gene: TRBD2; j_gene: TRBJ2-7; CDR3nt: TGTGCCAGCAGCCAGTCTAGCGGCTCCTACGAGCAGTACTTC; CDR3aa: CASSQSSGSYEQYF
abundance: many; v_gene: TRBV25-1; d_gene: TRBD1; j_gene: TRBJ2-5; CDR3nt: TGTGCCAGCAGTGAATGGGGGACAGACTACCAAGAGACCCAGTACTTC; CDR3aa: CASSEWGTDYQETQYF
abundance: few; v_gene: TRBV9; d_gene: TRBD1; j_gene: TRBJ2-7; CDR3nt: TGTGCCAGCAGCGTAGGATGGGACAGGACATACTACGAGCAGTACTTC; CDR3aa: CASSVGWDRTYYEQYF
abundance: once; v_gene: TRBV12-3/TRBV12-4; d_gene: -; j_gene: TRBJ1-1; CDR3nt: TGTGCCAGCAATAGACATCGGAACACTGAAGCTTTCTTT; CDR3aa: CASNRHRNTEAFF
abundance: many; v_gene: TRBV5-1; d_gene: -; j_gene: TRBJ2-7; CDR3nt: TGCGCCAGCAGCCCCAGCGAGAACTACGAGCAGTACTTC; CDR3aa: CASSPSENYEQYF
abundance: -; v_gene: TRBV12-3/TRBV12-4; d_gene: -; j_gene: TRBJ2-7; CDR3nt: TGTGCCAGCAGTTTTGACACCGCCTACGAGCAGTACTTC; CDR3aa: CASSFDTAYEQYF
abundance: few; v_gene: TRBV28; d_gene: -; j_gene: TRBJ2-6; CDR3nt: TGTGCCAGCAGTTTATTTATCCTACGCTCTGGGGCCAACGTCCTGACTTTC; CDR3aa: CASSLFILRSGANVLTF
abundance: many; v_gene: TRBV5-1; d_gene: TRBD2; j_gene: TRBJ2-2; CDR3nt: TGCGCCAGCAGCCCGGGACTAGCGGGACCGAACACCGGGGAGCTGTTTTTT; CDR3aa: CASSPGLAGPNTGELFF
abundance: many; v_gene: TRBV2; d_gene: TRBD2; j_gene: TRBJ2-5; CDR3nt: TGTGCCAGCTCGTTAGCGGGAGAGATGGAGACCCAGTACTTC; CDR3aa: CASSLAGEMETQYF
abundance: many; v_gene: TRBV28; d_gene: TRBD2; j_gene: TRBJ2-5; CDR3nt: TGTGCCAGCAGTAGGGGAGGGGAAGAGACCCAGTACTTC; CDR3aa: CASSRGGEETQYF
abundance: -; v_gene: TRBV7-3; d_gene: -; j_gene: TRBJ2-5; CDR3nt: TGTGCCAGCAGCCCTTTTGGGGGTCAGACCCAGTACTTC; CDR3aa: CASSPFGGQTQYF
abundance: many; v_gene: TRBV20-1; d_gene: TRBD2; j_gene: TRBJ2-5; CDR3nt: TGCAGTGCTAGTTTAACTAGCGGGAGACTTGGGACCCAGTACTTC; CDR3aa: CSASLTSGRLGTQYF
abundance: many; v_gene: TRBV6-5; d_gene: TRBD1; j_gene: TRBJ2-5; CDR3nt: TGTGCCAGCAGTTCCCTGCGGGGACAGGTCGCGTATGGGGGGACCCAGTACTTC; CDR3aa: CASSSLRGQVAYGGTQYF
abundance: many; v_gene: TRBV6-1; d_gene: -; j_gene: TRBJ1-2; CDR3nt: TGTGCCAGCAGTGAAGACAACCGGGACCTACTCTACACCTTC; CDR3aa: CASSEDNRDLLYTF
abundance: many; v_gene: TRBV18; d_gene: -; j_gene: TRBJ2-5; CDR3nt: TGTGCCAGCTCACCAGAATTAGACGAGACCCAGTACTTC; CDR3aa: CASSPELDETQYF
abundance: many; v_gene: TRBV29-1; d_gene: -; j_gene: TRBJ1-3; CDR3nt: TGCAGCGTTGAGGGATTCCGCAACTCTGGAAACACCATATATTTT; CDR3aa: CSVEGFRNSGNTIYF
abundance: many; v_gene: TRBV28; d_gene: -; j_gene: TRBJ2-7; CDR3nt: TGTGCCAGCAGTTTTGTAGATTACGAGCAGTACTTC; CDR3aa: CASSFVDYEQYF
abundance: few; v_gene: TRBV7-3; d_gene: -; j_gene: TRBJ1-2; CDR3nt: TGTGCCAGCAGCCCGTCGGCAGGTGGTGACTATGGCTACACCTTC; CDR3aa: CASSPSAGGDYGYTF
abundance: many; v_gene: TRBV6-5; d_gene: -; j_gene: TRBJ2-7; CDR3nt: TGTGCCAGCAGCTACCCTTTGGGGCACGAGCAGTACTTC; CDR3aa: CASSYPLGHEQYF
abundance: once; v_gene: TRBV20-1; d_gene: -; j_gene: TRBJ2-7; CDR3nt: TGCAGTGCCGAGGGAAGGACATCCTACGAGCAGTACTTC; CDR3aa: CSAEGRTSYEQYF
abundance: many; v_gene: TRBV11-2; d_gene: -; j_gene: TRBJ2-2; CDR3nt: TGTGCCAGCAGCTTTTCGAGAACCGGGGAGCTGTTTTTT; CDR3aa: CASSFSRTGELFF
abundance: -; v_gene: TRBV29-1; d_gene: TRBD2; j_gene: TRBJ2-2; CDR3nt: TGCAGCGTTGAAGATACCGGGACTAGCGTAACCGGGGAGCTGTTTTTT; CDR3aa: CSVEDTGTSVTGELFF
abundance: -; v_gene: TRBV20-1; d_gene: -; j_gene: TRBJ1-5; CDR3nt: TGCAGTGCTAAGCTGGGAGGTCAGCCCCAGCATTTT; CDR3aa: CSAKLGGQPQHF
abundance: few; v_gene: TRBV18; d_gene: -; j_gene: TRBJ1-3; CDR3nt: TGTGCCAGCTCACCAAACCCCTCTGGAAACACCATATATTTT; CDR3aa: CASSPNPSGNTIYF
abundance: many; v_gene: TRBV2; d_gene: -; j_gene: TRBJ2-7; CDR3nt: TGTGCCAGCAGTGTGGGGGCCTACGAGCAGTACTTC; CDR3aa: CASSVGAYEQYF
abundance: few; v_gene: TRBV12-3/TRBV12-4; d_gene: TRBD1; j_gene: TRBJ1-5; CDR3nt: TGTGCCAGCAGCCGTGACAGGGCTAGCAATCAGCCCCAGCATTTT; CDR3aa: CASSRDRASNQPQHF
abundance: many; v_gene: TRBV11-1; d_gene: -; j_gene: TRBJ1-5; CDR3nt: TGTGCCAGCAGCTTTGGTCAGGGAGGAGCTCATCAGCCCCAGCATTTT; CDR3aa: CASSFGQGGAHQPQHF
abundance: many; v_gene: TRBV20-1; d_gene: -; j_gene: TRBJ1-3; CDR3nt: TGCAGTGCTCCCCCATCCAGAGAAAACACCATATATTTT; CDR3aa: CSAPPSRENTIYF
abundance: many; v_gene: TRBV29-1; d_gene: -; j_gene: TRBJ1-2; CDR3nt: TGCAGCGTTTCCAGGCTTCTTCAACGGTCGGATGGCTACACCTTC; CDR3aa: CSVSRLLQRSDGYTF
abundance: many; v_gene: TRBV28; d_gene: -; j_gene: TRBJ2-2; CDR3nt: TGTGCCGAACGAAAATTAAAACAGGGGACTCTAAGGACCGGGGAGCTGTTTTTT; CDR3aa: CAERKLKQGTLRTGELFF
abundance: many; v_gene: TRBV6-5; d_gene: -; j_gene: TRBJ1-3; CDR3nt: TGTGCCAGCACCCTCCGCAGGAGCTCTGGAAACACCATATATTTT; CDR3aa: CASTLRRSSGNTIYF
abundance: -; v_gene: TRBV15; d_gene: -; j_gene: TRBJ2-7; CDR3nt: TGTGCCACCAGCAGAGGTGGTAATGCCTACGAGCAGTACTTC; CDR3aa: CATSRGGNAYEQYF
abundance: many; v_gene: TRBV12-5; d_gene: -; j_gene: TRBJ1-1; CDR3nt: TGTGCTAGTGAAGGGAACACTGAAGCTTTCTTT; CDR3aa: CASEGNTEAFF
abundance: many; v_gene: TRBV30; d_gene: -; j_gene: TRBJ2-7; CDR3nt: TGTGCCTGGAGGGGGGCTAGCCCTTCCGGCGAGCAGTACTTC; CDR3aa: CAWRGASPSGEQYF
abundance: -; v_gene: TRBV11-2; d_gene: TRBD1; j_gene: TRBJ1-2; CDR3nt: TGTGCCAGCAGCTTTTCGCAGGGGGCGCGAGGGGGTGGCTACACCTTC; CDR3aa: CASSFSQGARGGGYTF
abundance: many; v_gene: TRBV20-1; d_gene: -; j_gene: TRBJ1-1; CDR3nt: TGCAGTGCTAGCCCGGGGTACGCTGAAGCTTTCTTT; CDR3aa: CSASPGYAEAFF
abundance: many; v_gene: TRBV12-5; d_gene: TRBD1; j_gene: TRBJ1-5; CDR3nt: TGTGCTAGTGACACGGACAGGAACCAGCCCCAGCATTTT; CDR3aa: CASDTDRNQPQHF
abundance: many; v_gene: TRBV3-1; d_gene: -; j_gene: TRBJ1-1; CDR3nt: TGTGCCAGCAGCCAAGATCTGGTAGACAGCGGGACTGAAGCTTTCTTT; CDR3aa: CASSQDLVDSGTEAFF
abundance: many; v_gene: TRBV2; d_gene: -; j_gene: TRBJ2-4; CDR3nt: TGTGCCAGCAGAAGACAGGCCGGGGGTGCCAAAAACATTCAGTACTTC; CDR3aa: CASRRQAGGAKNIQYF
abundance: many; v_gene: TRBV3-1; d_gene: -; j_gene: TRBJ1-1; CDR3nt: TGTGCCAGCAGCATAAATCAGGGAGTGGCTGAAGCTTTCTTT; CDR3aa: CASSINQGVAEAFF
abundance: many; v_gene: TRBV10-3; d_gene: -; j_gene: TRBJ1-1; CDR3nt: TGTGCCATCAAGATCGACAGGAGCACTGAAGCTTTCTTT; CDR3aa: CAIKIDRSTEAFF
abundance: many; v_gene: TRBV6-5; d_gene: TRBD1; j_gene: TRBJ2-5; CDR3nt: TGTGCCAGCAGTTTCCAACAGGGGGTGGTGACCCAGTACTTC; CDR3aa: CASSFQQGVVTQYF